This TCR beta chain is from a study of T cells in Graves' hyperthyroidism and ophthalmopathy. Study in general: Peripheral blood draws took place at initial diagnosis, ahead of any treatment. Regarding the study as a whole: Blood also held most thyroid clonotypes expanded beyond 0.001.

CDR1 SNHLY and CDR2 FYNNEI come from the germline V gene. The CDR3 has 13 amino acids. Trimming stripped 7 bases from V and 3 bases from J, with 12 bases between. Amplification yielded TCR beta CDR3 regions, with RNA transcripts as the source. Carried out on the TCR CDR3, a first-round RT-PCR used the HTBI primer set. Via MiXCR, TCRdb re-called the multiplex PCR reads, giving one row per CDR3 protein. The data hold about 320,000 distinct CDR3 sequences, with approximately 15% observed a single time. The table lists this clonotype with a few counts. Its antigen is undetermined. This clonotype was obtained from a young man with Graves' hyperthyroidism. Sequencing was performed on blood. The chain recombines TRBV2 with TRBJ1-1, with no clear D. The CDR3 spells CASTMTRDTEAFF. Here the CDR3 DNA reads TGTGCCAGCACCATGACTCGGGACACTGAAGCTTTCTTT.